Reported below is one T cell receptor beta chain. Its antigen is still unknown. Library construction for TCR beta used iRepertoire HTBI primers and Arm-PCR of CDR3 regions. TCRdb re-called the multiplex PCR reads through MiXCR, storing one row per CDR3 protein. The data contain 700,000 or so distinct CDR3 sequences, 25% to 35% of them singletons. As for time point: persistent/refractory GD, antithyroid drugs over 5 years with positive TRAb. After RNA was extracted from PBMCs, the TCR library was made from it. The sample originates from a study of regulatory T cells in long-lasting Graves disease. V dropped 6 bases and J dropped 4; count of bases not matched to a gene: 7. This CDR3 contains 14 residues. Broader study findings: It was in persistent disease that TRBV28, TRBJ1-2 and TRBJ2-5 were favored. Persistent patients had more shared public clonotypes (under 3,000) than new patients (about 870). Few sampled subjects may have lowered accuracy.

This receptor was taken from a female donor with Graves disease. The genes are TRBV12-3 or TRBV12-4 and TRBJ1-1, with 8 bases identical to TRBD1. The material sequenced was peripheral blood mononuclear cells (PBMCs), taken when the disease was refractory, from a patient treated with antithyroid drugs. CDR3 sequence: CASRRQGPSTEAFF. The CDR3 region has the DNA TGTGCCAGCAGAAGACAGGGGCCGAGCACTGAAGCTTTCTTT.